The sequence of this T cell receptor (beta chain) was determined in a study of T cell repertoires and HLA-DP antigens. Of note for this clone: Its specificity is not known.

Clones were sequenced by immunoSEQ multiplex PCR, and TCRdb holds only the in-frame ones, with some missing. The sample comprises some 110,000 clones, 80% to 95% of which are singletons, and 0.27% rests with the top ten. Negative selection yielded untouched CD4+ T cells of average approximately 98% purity. The germline V gene encodes CDR1 SGHRS and CDR2 YFSETQ. CDR3 length equals 15 residues. Trimming shortened V by 4 bases and J by 0 bases, and 14 bases separated the two germline ends. The origin of this receptor is a woman aged 18-29 years in good health and CMV-seronegative. What was sequenced was CD4+ T cells from PBMCs. The chain joins TRBV5-1 to TRBJ2-7, with D possibly TRBD2 on 5 matching bases. In DNA, the CDR3 is TGCGCCAGCAGCGCTGGTCCAGAGGGCTCCTACGAGCAGTACGTC. Encoded protein: CASSAGPEGSYEQYV.